The 13 T cell receptor beta chains below all came from one sample that was sequenced in a study of OX40 agonist ivuxolimab in advanced cancers. Assay: immunoSEQ multiplex PCR; the TCRdb copy retains only in-frame clones and omits some. The sample has 55,000 to 85,000 clones; 86% are singletons. The sample in question was CD4+ or CD8+ T cells sorted from blood, obtained in a trial of the OX40 agonist ivuxolimab. The origin of the receptors is an adult with an advanced solid tumor such as melanoma, head and neck, liver or kidney cancer.

This clone has only a few counts. V is TRBV19 and J is TRBJ1-6; possible D gene TRBD1, 6 bases. The CDR3 runs 13 residues. CDR1 and CDR2 (germline): LNHDA, SQIVND (reference sequence). Trimming took 7 bases from V and 5 from J, leaving 9 bases between them. This chain's CDR3 is CASNQGNNSPLHF. The CDR3 DNA reads TGTGCCAGTAACCAGGGGAATAATTCACCCCTCCACTTT.

The V and J genes are TRBV27 and TRBJ1-2, with D possibly matching TRBD1 (6 bases). The germline V gene encodes CDR1 MNHEY and CDR2 SMNVEV (reference sequence). Trimming pared 5 bases from V and 8 bases from J, leaving 15 bases between. The CDR3 loop spans 13 amino acids. CDR3 coding DNA: TGTGCCAGCAGTCCCGACAGGTGGCGGGGCTACACCTTC. Protein product: CASSPDRWRGYTF.

This chain links TRBV7-3 with TRBJ2-1; 10 nucleotides match TRBD2. V lost 2 bases and J lost 5; bases outside the gene matches: 6. The CDR3 has 16 amino acids. CDR1 and CDR2 (germline): SGHTA, FQGTGA. DNA for the CDR3: TGTGCCAGCAGCTTAGCTAGCGGGGGACCGAACAATGAGCAGTTCTTC. It yields the protein CASSLASGGPNNEQFF. Based on the CDR3 plus reference TRBV7-3 and TRBJ2-1, the full variable domain is GAGVSQTPSNKVTEKGKYVELRCDPISGHTALYWYRQSLGQGPEFLIYFQGTGAADDSGLPNDRFFAVRPEGSVSTLKIQRTERGDSAVYLCASSLASGGPNNEQFFGPGTRLTVL.

This chain uses TRBV6-5 with TRBJ1-1, with D possibly TRBD1 on 5 matching bases. This CDR3 contains 15 residues. CDR1 and CDR2 from the germline V gene are MNHEY and SVGAGI. The germline V and J ends were trimmed by 6 bases and 1 base, with 15 bases remaining between them. CDR3 in amino acids: CASRGNRRGNTEAFF. The CDR3 bases are TGTGCCAGCAGGGGTAACAGGAGGGGGAACACTGAAGCTTTCTTT.

The chain joins TRBV6-5 to TRBJ1-6, with 7 bases matching TRBD1. From germline, CDR1 is MNHEY and CDR2 SVGAGI. This CDR3 region has 14 residues. The CDR3 spells CAYLAGTVNSPLHF. The CDR3 nucleotides are TGTGCATACTTAGCCGGGACAGTCAATTCACCCCTCCACTTT.

The V gene is TRBV27, the J gene TRBJ1-2, with D maybe TRBD1 (6 bases). The V end was cut by 6 bases, the J end by 10 bases, with 18 bases between. CDR1 and CDR2 (germline): MNHEY, SMNVEV (reference sequence). The length of the CDR3 is 13 residues. The DNA for the CDR3 is TGTGCCAGCAGCCTTCGGGGGGGCCCTTCCTACACCTTC. This encodes CASSLRGGPSYTF.

The V call is TRBV11-2, the J call TRBJ2-3, with a weak D call TRBD2 (5 bases). Germline CDR1 and CDR2: SGHAT and FQNNGV. The CDR3 is 16 residues long. Trimming took 5 bases from V and 2 from J, leaving 17 bases between them. The CDR3 loop reads CASSPYLNLATDTQYF. In DNA, the CDR3 is TGTGCCAGCAGCCCATACCTTAACCTAGCCACAGATACGCAGTATTTT.

The chain combines TRBV30 with TRBJ1-6; weak D call: TRBD1 (6 bases). Germline assignment: CDR1 GTSNPN and CDR2 SVGIG (reference sequence). Trimming took 5 bases from V and 7 from J, leaving 15 bases between them. The CDR3 has 14 amino acids. The CDR3 DNA follows: TGTGCCTGGGACATGGGACAAGAAAATTCACCCCTCCACTTT. As protein: CAWDMGQENSPLHF. Combining the CDR3 with reference TRBV30 and TRBJ1-6 gives the whole variable domain SQTIHQWPATLVQPVGSPLSLECTVEGTSNPNLYWYRQAAGRGLQLLFYSVGIGQISSEVPQNLSASRPQDRQFILSSKKLLLSDSGFYLCAWDMGQENSPLHFGNGTRLTVT.

The genes are TRBV7-2 and TRBJ1-2; TRBD1 is a possible D gene (6 bases). This CDR3 is built from 15 residues. Trimming stripped 6 bases from V and 5 bases from J, with 19 bases between. Germline CDR1 reads SGHTA; CDR2 reads FQGNSA. CDR3 DNA: TGTGCCAGCAGTCGGGGCGGGGCCGACAGGTATGGCTACACCTTC. Its translation: CASSRGGADRYGYTF.

The chain combines TRBV18 with TRBJ1-1; D remains unclear. This CDR3 is built from 14 residues. Germline V CDR1 and CDR2: KGHSH, LQKENI. V shed 3 bases and J shed 4 bases, with 12 bases lying between them. The CDR3 loop reads CASSPSGQLTEAFF. The CDR3 DNA is TGTGCCAGCTCACCCTCTGGGCAGCTCACTGAAGCTTTCTTT. Full variable domain (outside the CDR3, taken from reference TRBV18 and TRBJ1-1): NAGVMQNPRHLVRRRGQEARLRCSPMKGHSHVYWYRQLPEEGLKFMVYLQKENIIDESGMPKERFSAEFPKEGPSILRIQQVVRGDSAAYFCASSPSGQLTEAFFGQGTRLTVV.

The CDR3 DNA reads as TGTGCCAGCAGTGGGACCCTAGCGGGGCATGAGCAGTTCTTC. Translating gives CASSGTLAGHEQFF. This sequence joins TRBV6-5 and TRBJ2-1, with 9 bases identical to TRBD2. The V and J ends lost 5 bases and 8 bases, in that order; junction bases with no gene match: 7. Germline loops: CDR1 MNHEY, CDR2 SVGAGI. This CDR3 is built from 14 residues.

This sequence joins TRBV2 and TRBJ1-4; the match to TRBD1 covers 7 bases. The CDR3 is 13 amino acids. The germline gives CDR1 SNHLY, CDR2 FYNNEI. V dropped 6 bases and J dropped 5; count of bases not matched to a gene: 3. The CDR3 nucleotides read TGTGCCAGCAGGGGGACAGTCAATGAAAAACTGTTTTTT. It yields the protein CASRGTVNEKLFF.

This chain connects TRBV7-2 to TRBJ2-6; D is unresolved. Trimming shortened V by 6 bases and J by 0 bases, and 6 bases separated the two germline ends. This CDR3 is 14 amino acids long. The germline CDR1 and CDR2 sequences are SGHTA and FQGNSA. CDR3 in amino acids: CASRMGSGANVLTF. The DNA of the CDR3 is TGTGCCAGCAGGATGGGCTCTGGGGCCAACGTCCTGACTTTC. The whole variable domain, filled in from reference TRBV7-2 and TRBJ2-6, reads GAGVSQSPSNKVTEKGKDVELRCDPISGHTALYWYRQSLGQGLEFLIYFQGNSAPDKSGLPSDRFSAERTGGSVSTLTIQRTQQEDSAVYLCASRMGSGANVLTFGAGSRLTVL.